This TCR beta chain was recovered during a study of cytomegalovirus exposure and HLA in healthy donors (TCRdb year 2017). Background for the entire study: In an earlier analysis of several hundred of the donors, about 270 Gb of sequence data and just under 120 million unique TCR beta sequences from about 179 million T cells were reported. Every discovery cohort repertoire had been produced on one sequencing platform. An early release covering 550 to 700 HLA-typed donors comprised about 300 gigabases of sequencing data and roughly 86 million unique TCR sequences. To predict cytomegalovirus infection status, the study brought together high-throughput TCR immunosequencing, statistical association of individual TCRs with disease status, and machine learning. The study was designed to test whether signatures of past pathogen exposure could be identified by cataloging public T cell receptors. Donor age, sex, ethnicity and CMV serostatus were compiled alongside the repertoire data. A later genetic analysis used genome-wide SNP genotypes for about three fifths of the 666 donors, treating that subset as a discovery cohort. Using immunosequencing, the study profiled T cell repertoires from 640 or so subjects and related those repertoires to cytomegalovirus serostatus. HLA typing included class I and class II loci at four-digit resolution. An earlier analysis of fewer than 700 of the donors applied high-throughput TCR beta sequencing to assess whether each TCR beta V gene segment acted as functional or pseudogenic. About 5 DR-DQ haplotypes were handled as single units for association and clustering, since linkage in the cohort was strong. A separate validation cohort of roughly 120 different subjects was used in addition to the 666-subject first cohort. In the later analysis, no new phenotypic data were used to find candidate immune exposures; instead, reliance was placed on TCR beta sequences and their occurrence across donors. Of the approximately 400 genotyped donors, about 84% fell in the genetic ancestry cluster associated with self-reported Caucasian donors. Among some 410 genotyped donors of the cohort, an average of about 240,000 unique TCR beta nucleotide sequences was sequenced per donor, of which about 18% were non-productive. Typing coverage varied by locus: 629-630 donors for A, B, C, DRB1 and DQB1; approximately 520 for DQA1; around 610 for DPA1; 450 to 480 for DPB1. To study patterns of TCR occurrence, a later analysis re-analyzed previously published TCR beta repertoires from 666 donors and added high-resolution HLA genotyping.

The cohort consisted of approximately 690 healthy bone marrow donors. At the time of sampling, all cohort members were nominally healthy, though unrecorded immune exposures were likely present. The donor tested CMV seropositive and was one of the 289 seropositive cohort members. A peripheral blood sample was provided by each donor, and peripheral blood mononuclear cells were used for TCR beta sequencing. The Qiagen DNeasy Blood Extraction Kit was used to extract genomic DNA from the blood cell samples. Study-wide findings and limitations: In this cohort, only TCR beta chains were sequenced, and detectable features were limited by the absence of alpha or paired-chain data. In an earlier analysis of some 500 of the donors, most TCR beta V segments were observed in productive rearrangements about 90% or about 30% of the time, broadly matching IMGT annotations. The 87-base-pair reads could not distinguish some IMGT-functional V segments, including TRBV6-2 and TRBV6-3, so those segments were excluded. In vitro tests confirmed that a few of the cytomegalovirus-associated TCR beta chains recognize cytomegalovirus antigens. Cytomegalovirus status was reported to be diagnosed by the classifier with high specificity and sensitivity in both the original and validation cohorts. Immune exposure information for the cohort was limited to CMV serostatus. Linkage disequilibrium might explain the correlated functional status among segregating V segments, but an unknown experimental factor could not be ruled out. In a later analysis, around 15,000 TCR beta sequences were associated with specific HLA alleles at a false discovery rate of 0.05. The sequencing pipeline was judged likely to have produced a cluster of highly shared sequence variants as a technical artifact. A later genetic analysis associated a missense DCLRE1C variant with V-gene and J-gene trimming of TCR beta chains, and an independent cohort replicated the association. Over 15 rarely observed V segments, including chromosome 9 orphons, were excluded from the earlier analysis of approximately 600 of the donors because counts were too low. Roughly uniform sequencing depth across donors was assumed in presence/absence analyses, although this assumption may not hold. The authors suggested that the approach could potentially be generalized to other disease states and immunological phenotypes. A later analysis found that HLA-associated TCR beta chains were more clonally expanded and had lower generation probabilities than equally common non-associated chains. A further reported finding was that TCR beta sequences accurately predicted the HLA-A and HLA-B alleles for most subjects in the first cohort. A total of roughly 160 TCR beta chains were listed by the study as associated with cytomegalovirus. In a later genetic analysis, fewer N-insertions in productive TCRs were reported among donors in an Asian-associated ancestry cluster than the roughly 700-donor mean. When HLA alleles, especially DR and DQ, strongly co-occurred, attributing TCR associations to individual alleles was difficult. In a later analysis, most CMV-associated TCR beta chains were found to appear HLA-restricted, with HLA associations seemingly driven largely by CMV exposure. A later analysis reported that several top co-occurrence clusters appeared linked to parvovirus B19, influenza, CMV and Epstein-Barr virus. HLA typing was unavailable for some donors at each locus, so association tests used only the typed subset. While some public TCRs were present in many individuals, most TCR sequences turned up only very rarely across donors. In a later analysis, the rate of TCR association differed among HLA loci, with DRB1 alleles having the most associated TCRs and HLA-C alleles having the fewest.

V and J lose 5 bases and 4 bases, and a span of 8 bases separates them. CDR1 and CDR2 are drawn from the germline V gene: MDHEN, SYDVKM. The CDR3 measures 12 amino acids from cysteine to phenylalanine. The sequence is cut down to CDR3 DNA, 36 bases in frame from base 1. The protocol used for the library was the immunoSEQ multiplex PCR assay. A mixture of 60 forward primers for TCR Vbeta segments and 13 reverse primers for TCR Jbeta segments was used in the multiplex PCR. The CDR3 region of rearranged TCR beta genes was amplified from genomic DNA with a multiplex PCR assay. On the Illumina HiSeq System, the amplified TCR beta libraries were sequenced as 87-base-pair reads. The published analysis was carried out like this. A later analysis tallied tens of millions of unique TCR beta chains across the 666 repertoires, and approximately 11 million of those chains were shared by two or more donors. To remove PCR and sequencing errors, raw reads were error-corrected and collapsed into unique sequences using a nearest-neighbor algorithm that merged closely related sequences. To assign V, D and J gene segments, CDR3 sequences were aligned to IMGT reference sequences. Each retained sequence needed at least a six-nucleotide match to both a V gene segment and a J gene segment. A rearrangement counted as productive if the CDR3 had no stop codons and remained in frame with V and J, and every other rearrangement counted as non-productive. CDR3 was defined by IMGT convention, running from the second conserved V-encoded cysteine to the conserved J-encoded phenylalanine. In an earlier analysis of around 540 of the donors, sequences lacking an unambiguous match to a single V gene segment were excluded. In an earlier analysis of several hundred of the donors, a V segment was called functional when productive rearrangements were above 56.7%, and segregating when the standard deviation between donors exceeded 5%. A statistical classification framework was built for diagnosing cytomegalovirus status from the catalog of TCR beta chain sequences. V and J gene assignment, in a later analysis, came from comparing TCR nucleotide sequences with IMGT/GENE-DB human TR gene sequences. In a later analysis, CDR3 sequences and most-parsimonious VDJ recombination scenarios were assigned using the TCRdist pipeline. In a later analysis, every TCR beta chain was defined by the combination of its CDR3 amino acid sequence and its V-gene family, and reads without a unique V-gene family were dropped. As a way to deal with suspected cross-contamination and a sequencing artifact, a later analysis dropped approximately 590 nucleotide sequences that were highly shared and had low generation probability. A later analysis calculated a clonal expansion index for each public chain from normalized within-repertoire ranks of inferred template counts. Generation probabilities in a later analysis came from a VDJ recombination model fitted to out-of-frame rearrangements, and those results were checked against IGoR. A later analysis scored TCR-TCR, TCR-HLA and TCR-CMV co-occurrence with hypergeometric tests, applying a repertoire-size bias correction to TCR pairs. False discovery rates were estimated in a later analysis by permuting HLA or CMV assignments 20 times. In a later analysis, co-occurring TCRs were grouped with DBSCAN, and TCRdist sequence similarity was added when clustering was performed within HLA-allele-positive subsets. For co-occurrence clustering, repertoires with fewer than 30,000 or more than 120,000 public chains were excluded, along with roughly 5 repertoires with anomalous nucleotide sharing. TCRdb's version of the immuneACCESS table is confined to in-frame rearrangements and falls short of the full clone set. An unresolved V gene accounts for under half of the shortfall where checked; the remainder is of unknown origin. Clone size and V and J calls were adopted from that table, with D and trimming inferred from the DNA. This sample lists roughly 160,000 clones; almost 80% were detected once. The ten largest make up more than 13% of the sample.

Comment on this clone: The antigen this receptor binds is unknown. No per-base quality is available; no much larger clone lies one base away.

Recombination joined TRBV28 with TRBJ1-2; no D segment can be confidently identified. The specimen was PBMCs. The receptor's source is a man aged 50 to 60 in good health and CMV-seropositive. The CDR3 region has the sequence CASSARLYGYTF. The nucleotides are TGTGCCAGCAGTGCACGACTCTATGGCTACACCTTC.